Each of the 22 T cell receptor beta chains below was sequenced from the same sample in a study of post-analysis software for immune sequencing data (dated by TCRdb to between 2015 and 2016). The paper's findings and limits, for the study overall: Significantly higher frequencies in patients than in controls were found for about 5 TRBV segments, including TRBV5-6, TRBV5-1 and TRBV20-1.

The library relied on PCR. For sequencing, an Illumina HiSeq 2500 was employed. To reduce PCR and sequencing biases, unique molecular identifiers were built into the TCR beta cDNA libraries. TCRdb redid the processing of the public reads, applying fastp at Q25 and MiXCR, and retained in-frame beta chains. Each CDR3 protein gets just one entry, which takes the most common genes and DNA from the rows behind it. The sample table records hundreds of thousands of distinct CDR3 sequences; more than 50% of these occur just once. Around 11% of the sample lies in the top ten. Their recognized antigens are unknown. The specimen was blood. Every receptor here comes from a girl aged 2-10 years with multiple sclerosis.

The chain combines TRBV7-9 with TRBJ2-1, with 8 positions matching TRBD1. The CDR3 length is 16 residues. Germline loops: CDR1 SEHNR, CDR2 FQNEAQ (reference sequence). Germline trimming cut 5 bases from V and 2 bases from J; bases unmatched to any gene: 8. Here the CDR3 reads CASSPTGASPYNEQFF. As DNA, the CDR3 is TGTGCCAGCAGCCCGACAGGGGCGTCGCCCTACAATGAGCAGTTCTTC.

The J gene is TRBJ2-3, the V gene TRBV7-9, with TRBD2 identical over 11 bases. Germline CDR1 reads SEHNR; CDR2 reads FQNEAQ (reference sequence). The CDR3 totals 17 residues. The junction had 9 bases not matched to a gene; V was cut back by 5 bases and J by 2 bases. As DNA, the CDR3 is TGTGCCAGCAGCGCAAGCTTAGCGGGGGGGGACACAGATACGCAGTATTTT. Translated, it gives CASSASLAGGDTDTQYF.

The V gene is TRBV12-3 or TRBV12-4, the J gene TRBJ1-2; maybe TRBD1 (5 bases). V lost 5 bases and J 5 bases, leaving 15 bases between the germline ends. The CDR3 length is 14 residues. Written as DNA, the CDR3 is TGTGCCAGCAGTCCGGCCCTAGGGGCGTATGGCTACACCTTC. This codes for CASSPALGAYGYTF.

The chain joins TRBV7-2 to TRBJ2-1; 11 bases fit TRBD2. The CDR3 consists of 17 residues. CDR1 is SGHTA, CDR2 FQGNSA, per germline. V lost 4 bases and J lost 5; bases outside the gene matches: 10. CDR3 loop: CASSSKMTSGVNNEQFF. The CDR3 region has the DNA TGTGCCAGCAGCTCAAAGATGACTAGCGGGGTGAACAATGAGCAGTTCTTC.

The J gene is TRBJ2-5, the V gene TRBV5-6, with D possibly TRBD1 on 5 matching bases. Germline V gene data show CDR1 as SGHDT and CDR2 as YYEEEE. The CDR3 is 13 amino acids. Trimming stripped 1 base from V and 11 bases from J, with 15 bases between. Here the CDR3 reads CASSLRQLNEQYF. The CDR3 DNA reads as TGTGCCAGCAGCTTGAGACAGCTCAATGAGCAGTACTTC.

J is TRBJ1-1 and V is TRBV27, with D hard to call. The germline V and J ends were trimmed by 5 bases and 7 bases, with 14 bases remaining between them. Per germline, CDR1 MNHEY and CDR2 SMNVEV (reference sequence). The CDR3 runs to 13 residues. The chain's CDR3 is CASSRPGMGEAFF. For the CDR3, the DNA is TGTGCCAGCAGTCGTCCTGGGATGGGTGAAGCTTTCTTT.

This clonotype was detected a few times. The chain recombines TRBV7-8 with TRBJ2-7; TRBD1 aligns across 9 bases. V lost 4 bases to trimming and J lost 3 bases; unmatched junction nucleotides: 7. Germline CDR1 and CDR2: SGHVS and FQNEAQ. CDR3 length: 15 residues. CDR3 in DNA: TGTGCCAGCAGCTCTTATCCGGGACAGGGCTACGAGCAGTACTTC. This encodes CASSSYPGQGYEQYF.

The chain carries TRBV9 and TRBJ2-5, with a possible D match to TRBD2 (6 bases). Germline lookup yields CDR1 SGDLS and CDR2 YYNGEE. Between the trimmed V and J ends, which lost 3 bases and 2 bases, there was a span of 8 bases. The CDR3 has 13 residues. The CDR3 sequence: CASSAREQETQYF. Written as DNA, the CDR3 is TGTGCCAGCAGCGCCCGGGAGCAAGAGACCCAGTACTTC.

This clonotype occurred a few times. The rearrangement joins TRBV6-5 to TRBJ2-3, with 13 bases that match TRBD2. The J segment lost 3 bases and the V segment lost 2 bases, leaving 14 bases of the junction unmatched. The CDR3 spans 20 residues. CDR1 is MNHEY and CDR2 is SVGAGI in the germline V gene. The CDR3 region is CASSYGGTSGVWDETDTQYF. The CDR3 region has the DNA TGTGCCAGCAGTTACGGTGGGACTAGCGGGGTATGGGACGAAACAGATACGCAGTATTTT.

This rearrangement joins TRBV20-1 to TRBJ2-1; 8 bases fit TRBD1. The V gene end was trimmed by 3 bases and the J gene end by 9 bases; junction bases not matched to a gene: 28. Germline loops: CDR1 DFQATT, CDR2 SNEGSKA (reference sequence). CDR3 size: 20 residues. CDR3 amino acids: CSASRWGWNRGNFPPREQFF. Here the CDR3 DNA reads TGCAGTGCTAGTAGGTGGGGGTGGAACAGGGGGAATTTCCCCCCACGTGAGCAGTTCTTC.

Note on this clonotype: At one of its ends the junction is not consistent with the germline gene, which may arise from a read error. This sequence joins TRBV30 and TRBJ2-1; D is unresolved. The germline CDR1 and CDR2 sequences are GTSNPN and SVGIG (reference sequence). The CDR3 has 14 amino acids. The CDR3 loop is CAWIRALPYNEHFF. CDR3 bases: TGTGCCTGGATCCGGGCCCTACCGTACAATGAGCACTTCTTC.

The V and J genes are TRBV2 and TRBJ1-1; 9 nucleotides align to TRBD1. Germline-derived CDR1 and CDR2 are SNHLY and FYNNEI. This CDR3 has 12 amino acids. J gave up 6 bases and V 11 bases, and 7 bases lay outside the gene matches. For the CDR3, the DNA is TGTGCCTGGCTACAGGGGGCCGCTGAAGCTTTCTTT. Amino acids: CAWLQGAAEAFF.

The chain employs TRBV5-6 and TRBJ2-3; perhaps TRBD2 as D (6 bases). The CDR3 is 16 amino acids. CDR1 SGHDT and CDR2 YYEEEE come from the germline V gene. V lost 0 bases and J lost 4, with 15 bases in between. DNA for the CDR3: TGTGCCAGCAGCTTGGCAATAGCGGCTCGGGCAGATACGCAGTATTTT. This gives the protein CASSLAIAARADTQYF.

This rearrangement joins TRBV4-3 to TRBJ2-7; 13 bases match TRBD2. The DNA end favors TRBJ2-5, so the J call may be wrong. This CDR3 has 18 amino acids. CDR1 is LGHNA, CDR2 YSLEER, per germline. CDR3 residues: CASSQDITSGGARETQYF. The CDR3 DNA follows: TGCGCCAGCAGCCAAGATATAACTAGCGGGGGGGCCAGGGAGACCCAGTACTTC.

The chain employs TRBV7-9 and TRBJ2-1; D remains ambiguous. Trimming took 5 bases from V and 5 from J, leaving 16 bases between them. CDR3 length: 15 residues. Germline V gene sequence: CDR1 SEHNR, CDR2 FQNEAQ (reference sequence). The CDR3 DNA is TGTGCCAGCAGCCGAAGGGCGGACCTCCACAATGAGCAGTTCTTC. Translating it yields CASSRRADLHNEQFF.

This clonotype was detected a few times. The J gene is TRBJ1-2, the V gene TRBV24-1; D is ambiguous. From germline, CDR1 is KGHDR and CDR2 SFDVKD. The CDR3 extends over 13 amino acids. V dropped 1 base and J dropped 0 bases, with 2 bases sitting between them. CDR3 loop: CATSDFANYGYTF. CDR3 nucleotide sequence: TGTGCCACCAGTGATTTCGCTAACTATGGCTACACCTTC.

This clonotype was picked up one time. The chain employs TRBV20-1 and TRBJ2-7, with D possibly being TRBD1 (5 bases). The CDR3 sequence is 13 residues long. Trimming removed 3 bases from V and 6 bases from J, with 15 bases in between. CDR1 DFQATT and CDR2 SNEGSKA come from the germline V gene (reference sequence). This CDR3 reads CSASRQGSVEQYF. In nucleotides, the CDR3 is TGCAGTGCTAGTCGGCAGGGATCGGTCGAGCAGTACTTC.

The chain recombines TRBV12-3 or TRBV12-4 with TRBJ2-7, with D uncertain. Trimming pared 3 bases from V and 3 bases from J, leaving 6 bases between. The CDR3 sequence is 12 residues long. The CDR3 bases are TGTGCCAGCAGTTTCGATGTCTACGAGCAGTACTTC. Translating gives CASSFDVYEQYF.

The chain carries TRBV15 and TRBJ2-5; no clear D. In germline, CDR1 is LNHNV, CDR2 YYDKDF (reference sequence). V lost 0 bases to trimming and J lost 4 bases, with 6 bases between them. This CDR3 is built from 13 residues. The CDR3 nucleotides are TGTGCCACCAGCAGAGATCCCACAGAGACCCAGTACTTC. It translates to CATSRDPTETQYF. The full variable domain, rest sourced from reference TRBV15 and TRBJ2-5, is DAMVIQNPRYQVTQFGKPVTLSCSQTLNHNVMYWYQQKSSQAPKLLFHYYDKDFNNEADTPDNFQSRRPNTSFCFLDIRSPGLGDTAMYLCATSRDPTETQYFGPGTRLLVL.

This chain links TRBV29-1 with TRBJ1-2; D remains ambiguous. This CDR3 has 11 residues. CDR1 and CDR2 (germline): SQVTM, ANQGSEA. As DNA, the CDR3 is TGCACAACGGCTGGAGGGTCTGGCTACACCTTC. Its translation: CTTAGGSGYTF.

The chain has TRBV7-2 and TRBJ2-5, with D unclear. CDR1 and CDR2 from the germline V gene are SGHTA and FQGNSA. Trimming stripped 2 bases from V and 4 bases from J, with 11 bases between. CDR3 length: 14 residues. The CDR3 region has the DNA TGTGCCAGCAGCTTAATAGGTGTAGGAGAGACCCAGTACTTC. It specifies CASSLIGVGETQYF.

In DNA form, the CDR3 reads TGTGCCAGCAGAGGCTCAGGAACCTCACCCCTCCACTTT. Its protein is CASRGSGTSPLHF. The chain recombines TRBV6-2 or TRBV6-3 with TRBJ1-6; D is undetermined. This CDR3 contains 13 residues. Germline V lookup: CDR1 MNHEY, CDR2 SVGEGT. Trimming pared 6 bases from V and 10 bases from J, leaving 13 bases between.